The 26 T cell receptor beta chains below all came from one sample that was sequenced in a study of T cells expressing NK-cell markers. Reprocessing the 5' RACE reads, TCRdb reports a single entry for every CDR3 protein and omits DNA. The sample table sets out about 460,000 distinct CDR3 sequences. The source material was blood T cells: a sorted CD56 or NKG2C T cell subset, CD4+ or CD8+ T cells, or bulk PBMC T cells (not recorded which). The source is a woman in her fifties or sixties in good health.

This chain uses TRBV6-6 with TRBJ2-5. The V gene's germline CDR1 is MNHNY and CDR2 SVGAGI (reference sequence). The CDR3 runs to 13 residues. The CDR3 region is CASREGRKETQYF.

The chain links TRBV29-1 to TRBJ1-2; the TCRdb call, TRBD1, lacks DNA for checking. This CDR3 is built from 13 residues. Germline V gene lookup returns CDR1 SQVTM and CDR2 ANQGSEA. The CDR3: CGAGTGGTYGYTF. The full variable domain, completed using reference TRBV29-1 and TRBJ1-2, is SAVISQKPSRDICQRGTSLTIQCQVDSQVTMMFWYRQQPGQSLTLIATANQGSEATYESGFVIDKFPISRPNLTFSTLTVSNMSPEDSSIYLCGAGTGGTYGYTFGSGTRLTVV.

The chain combines TRBV6-2 or TRBV6-3 with TRBJ2-2; without DNA, the TCRdb call of TRBD1 cannot be checked. This CDR3 spans 12 amino acids. Germline assignment: CDR1 MNHEY and CDR2 SVGEGT. CDR3 loop: CASSMGPGELFF.

The J gene is TRBJ2-1, the V gene TRBV18; the D call from TCRdb, TRBD2, cannot be confirmed without DNA. Germline values: CDR1 KGHSH, CDR2 LQKENI. The CDR3 consists of 20 residues. This CDR3 reads CASSPRTRATSGSSYNEQFF.

The chain has TRBV12-3 or TRBV12-4 and TRBJ1-5; absent DNA, TCRdb's TRBD1 call cannot be checked. This CDR3 contains 15 residues. Here the CDR3 reads CASSLAQGSNQPQHF.

The V and J genes are TRBV20-1 and TRBJ2-1. The CDR3 is made up of 13 amino acids. Germline V gene lookup returns CDR1 DFQATT and CDR2 SNEGSKA (reference sequence). CDR3 region: CSARDPSGIEQFF.

This chain uses TRBV5-1 with TRBJ2-3; TCRdb calls TRBD2, which cannot be checked without DNA. CDR3 size: 14 residues. Germline assignment: CDR1 SGHRS and CDR2 YFSETQ. CDR3 region: CASSFGGRRDTQYF. Full variable domain (missing parts from reference TRBV5-1 and TRBJ2-3): KAGVTQTPRYLIKTRGQQVTLSCSPISGHRSVSWYQQTPGQGLQFLFEYFSETQRNKGNFPGRFSGRQFSNSRSEMNVSTLELGDSALYLCASSFGGRRDTQYFGPGTRLTVL.

The J gene is TRBJ2-3, the V gene TRBV10-2; TCRdb designates TRBD2, a call that cannot be tested without DNA. Germline V CDR1 and CDR2: WSHSY, SAAADI. The CDR3 totals 15 residues. The CDR3: CASTRVSGSTDTQYF.

The chain recombines TRBV24-1 with TRBJ1-5; TCRdb's D gene call, TRBD1, goes unchecked for lack of DNA. The CDR3 totals 12 residues. Germline V gives CDR1 KGHDR, CDR2 SFDVKD. This CDR3 reads CATSDFTGPQHF.

This rearrangement joins TRBV7-9 to TRBJ1-1; TCRdb calls TRBD1, which cannot be checked without DNA. The CDR3 runs 14 residues. Per the germline V gene, CDR1 is SEHNR and CDR2 is FQNEAQ (reference sequence). This CDR3 is CASSPTRDRARAFF. Variable domain in full (rest from reference TRBV7-9 and TRBJ1-1): DTGVSQNPRHKITKRGQNVTFRCDPISEHNRLYWYRQTLGQGPEFLTYFQNEAQLEKSRLLSDRFSAERPKGSFSTLEIQRTEQGDSAMYLCASSPTRDRARAFFGQGTRLTVV.

The chain recombines TRBV5-1 with TRBJ2-5; TCRdb calls TRBD1, which cannot be checked without DNA. The CDR3 runs to 14 residues. CDR1 SGHRS and CDR2 YFSETQ come from the germline V gene. CDR3 in amino acids: CASSLALEGETQYF. The full variable domain, in which reference TRBV5-1 and TRBJ2-5 provide the parts outside the CDR3, is KAGVTQTPRYLIKTRGQQVTLSCSPISGHRSVSWYQQTPGQGLQFLFEYFSETQRNKGNFPGRFSGRQFSNSRSEMNVSTLELGDSALYLCASSLALEGETQYFGPGTRLLVL.

This chain uses TRBV12-3 or TRBV12-4 with TRBJ1-3; absent DNA, TCRdb's TRBD1 call cannot be checked. CDR3 length: 17 residues. The CDR3 protein is CASSLRQGLDSGNTIYF.

This chain joins TRBV12-3 or TRBV12-4 and TRBJ1-2; the TCRdb call, TRBD1, lacks DNA for checking. The CDR3 covers 13 residues. The CDR3 loop is CASSVGQRSGYTF.

The chain joins TRBV5-1 to TRBJ2-1; without DNA, the TCRdb call of TRBD2 cannot be checked. CDR3 length equals 18 residues. CDR1 is SGHRS and CDR2 is YFSETQ in the germline V gene. The CDR3 region is CASSIEGLSLYSYNEQFF.

The chain recombines TRBV12-3 or TRBV12-4 with TRBJ2-3; no DNA is available, so the TRBD1 call from TCRdb remains unchecked. This CDR3 has 14 amino acids. The CDR3 here is CASSSYRRTDTQYF.

The rearrangement uses TRBV10-3 and TRBJ2-1; the TCRdb call, TRBD2, lacks DNA for checking. Germline CDR1 ENHRY, CDR2 SYGVKD. The CDR3 totals 15 residues. CDR3 in amino acids: CAISVGGRAHNEQFF.

This chain joins TRBV7-3 and TRBJ2-3; TCRdb selects TRBD1, and the lack of DNA leaves this call unchecked. This CDR3 has 16 residues. Looked up from germline, CDR1 is SGHTA and CDR2 is FQGTGA. Here the CDR3 reads CASSQLPGSNTDTQYF.

J is TRBJ2-1 and V is TRBV5-1. CDR1 SGHRS and CDR2 YFSETQ come from the germline V gene. This CDR3 contains 17 residues. The chain's CDR3 is CASSLASLAGLYNEQFF.

V is TRBV15 and J is TRBJ2-1; the D call of TRBD1 rests on TCRdb alone, since no DNA is present to check it. The CDR3 covers 14 residues. Germline CDR1 LNHNV, CDR2 YYDKDF (reference sequence). The CDR3 region is CATKSGEVGNEQFF.

This chain connects TRBV20-1 to TRBJ1-2. Per the germline V gene, CDR1 is DFQATT and CDR2 is SNEGSKA (reference sequence). This CDR3 is built from 12 residues. CDR3 residues: CSADSYFYGYTF.

The chain carries TRBV5-1 and TRBJ1-1; TCRdb gives TRBD1 as the D gene, but with no DNA this cannot be confirmed. This CDR3 has 16 amino acids. The germline gives CDR1 SGHRS, CDR2 YFSETQ. The CDR3 region is CASSLAGPGYNTEAFF.

This rearrangement joins TRBV19 to TRBJ2-1; TCRdb indicates TRBD2, and absent DNA this call remains unverified. The germline CDR1 and CDR2 sequences are LNHDA and SQIVND (reference sequence). The CDR3 is 18 residues long. CDR3 in amino acids: CASSIRHQTSGKGNEQFF.

The chain uses TRBV5-1 and TRBJ2-7; TCRdb names TRBD2, which stays unverified in the absence of DNA. The CDR3 runs 14 residues. Germline CDR1 reads SGHRS; CDR2 reads YFSETQ. The CDR3 protein is CASKAAGGNYEQYF.

The chain recombines TRBV12-3 or TRBV12-4 with TRBJ1-1; there is no DNA to check the TCRdb D call of TRBD1. The length of the CDR3 is 13 residues. The CDR3 sequence: CASSLRDNTEAFF.

This chain joins TRBV6-2 or TRBV6-3 and TRBJ2-2. Germline V CDR1 and CDR2: MNHEY, SVGEGT. The CDR3 loop spans 12 amino acids. CDR3 sequence reads: CASNVNTGELFF.

The chain has TRBV15 and TRBJ1-1. The CDR3 extends over 14 amino acids. The germline gives CDR1 LNHNV, CDR2 YYDKDF (reference sequence). CDR3 amino acids: CATSRASESTEAFF. Full variable domain (outside the CDR3, taken from reference TRBV15 and TRBJ1-1): DAMVIQNPRYQVTQFGKPVTLSCSQTLNHNVMYWYQQKSSQAPKLLFHYYDKDFNNEADTPDNFQSRRPNTSFCFLDIRSPGLGDTAMYLCATSRASESTEAFFGQGTRLTVV.